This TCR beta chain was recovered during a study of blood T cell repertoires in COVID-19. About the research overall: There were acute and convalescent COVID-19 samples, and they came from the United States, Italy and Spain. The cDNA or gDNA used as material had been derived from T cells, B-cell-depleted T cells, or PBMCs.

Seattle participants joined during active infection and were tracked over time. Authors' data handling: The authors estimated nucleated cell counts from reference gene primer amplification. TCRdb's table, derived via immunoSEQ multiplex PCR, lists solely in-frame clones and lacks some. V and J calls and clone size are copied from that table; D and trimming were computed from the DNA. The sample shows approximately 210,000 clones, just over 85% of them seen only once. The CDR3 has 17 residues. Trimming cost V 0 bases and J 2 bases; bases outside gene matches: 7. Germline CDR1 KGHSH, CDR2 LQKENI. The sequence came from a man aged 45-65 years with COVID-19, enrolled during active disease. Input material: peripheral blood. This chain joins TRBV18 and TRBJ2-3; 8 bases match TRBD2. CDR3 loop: CASSPPRAGGATDTQYF. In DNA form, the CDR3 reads TGTGCCAGCTCACCACCGCGGGCGGGAGGCGCCACAGATACGCAGTATTTT. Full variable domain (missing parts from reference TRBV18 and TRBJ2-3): NAGVMQNPRHLVRRRGQEARLRCSPMKGHSHVYWYRQLPEEGLKFMVYLQKENIIDESGMPKERFSAEFPKEGPSILRIQQVVRGDSAAYFCASSPPRAGGATDTQYFGPGTRLTVL.